This T cell receptor (beta chain) appears in the sequencing data of a study of vaccination effects on CD4 cells after COVID-19 (dated by TCRdb to about 2022). Regarding the research as a whole: Post-vaccine samples across the study were collected a median of 72 days after the second dose, with a range of 14 to 241. A total of 10 COVID-19 convalescent patients and a handful of SARS-CoV-2-naive healthy vaccine recipients were included in the full study. The study compared SARS-CoV-2 spike-specific CD4+ TCR repertoires before and after mRNA vaccination in COVID-19 convalescent patients and infection-naive vaccine recipients. In the study, cultures from other donors were sequenced using the Oncomine TCR Beta short-read assay on an Illumina iSeq 100.

In the ViraFEST assay, PBMC were stimulated with viral peptide pools, and TCR sequencing was then used to find antigen-specific CD4+ T cell clonotypes based on their expansion. After less than 13 days of culture, CD4+ T cells were isolated with the EasySep CD4+ T cell isolation kit. Each participant received two doses of an mRNA SARS-CoV-2 vaccine, either BNT162b2 or mRNA-1273. Negative nucleocapsid antibody results before and after vaccination confirmed that the healthy vaccine recipients had no prior SARS-CoV-2 infection. Fewer than 2.5 million PBMC per well were cultured in IMDM with 5% human AB serum, roughly 10 IU/ml IL-2 and gentamicin, plus 10 ug/ml peptides. Half of the culture medium was replaced with fresh IL-2-containing medium on days 3 and 7. Unless otherwise noted, each peptide stimulation condition was cultured in triplicate wells. Using Ficoll-Paque Plus gradient centrifugation, PBMC were separated from whole blood and then either used fresh or cryopreserved at -140C. The spike proteins of SARS-CoV-2 and of the common cold coronaviruses HCoV-NL63, HCoV-OC43 and HCoV-229E were spanned by overlapping peptide pools. Genomic DNA was extracted from cultured CD4+ T cells with the QIAamp micro DNA kit.

General conclusions and limits of the study: At late post-vaccination timepoints, both infection-induced and vaccine-induced clones showed marked clonal contraction, consistent with waning T cell responses. Among healthy vaccine recipients, nearly all vaccine-induced clones were SARS-CoV-2 mono-reactive, and just 1 of 255 was cross-reactive with common cold coronaviruses. Limitations of the study were the small number of convalescent patients and the absence of early post-infection timepoints.

Library generation was performed with the immunoSEQ multiplex PCR assay. DNA from the cultured and isolated CD4+ T cells underwent TCR beta CDR3 sequencing. The paper's data handling went like this. Non-productive TCR sequences were removed and reads were trimmed to the CDR3 region, keeping CDR3s of at least 7 amino acids. Antigen-specific clonotypes were identified with the MANAFEST web app by comparing expansion in peptide wells against reference cultures. To be called positive, a clone needed expansion at FDR<0.05 compared with the reference and with all other wells, an odds ratio greater than 5, and a frequency greater than 0.1% in two replicate wells. Clonotypes significantly expanded in SARS-CoV-2 spike wells and in at least one common cold coronavirus spike condition were defined as cross-reactive. CDR3 similarity was assessed by Levenshtein distance using the stringdist R package, and unrooted trees were constructed with ape in R 3.6.1. Imported from immuneACCESS, the table was reduced by TCRdb to in-frame sequences with V and J called. These copies leave out some clones; in studies compared against another copy, an unresolved V gene accounts for under half, and the cause of the remainder is not known. Clone size and V and J calls were adopted from that table, with D and trimming inferred from the DNA. The sample yields tens of thousands of clones; 81% were counted once. 1.2% of the sample is held by the ten biggest clonotypes.

With regard to this clone: Its target antigen remains unknown. Base qualities are not recorded, but no much larger clone differs from it by a single base.

From a lookup of the germline V gene, CDR1 and CDR2 are MGHRA and YSYEKL. The germline V end is reduced by 2 bases and the J end by 1 base; junction bases left unmatched: 7. The CDR3 goes from the cysteine to the phenylalanine over 16 residues. Just CDR3 DNA is preserved here, 48 bases in frame from base 1. This TCR came from a human donor who received a COVID-19 vaccine. The sequenced sample was CD4+ T cells from PBMCs cultured with HCoV-229E spike peptides, obtained after COVID-19 vaccination. The cell subset or site label corresponds to: HCoV-229E spike overlapping peptide pool stimulation. The chain links TRBV4-1 with TRBJ2-5, with 7 junctional bases fitting TRBD2. The CDR3 region reads CASSQYGGGLQETQYF. The DNA sequence is TGCGCCAGCAGCCAATACGGCGGGGGTCTCCAAGAGACCCAGTACTTC.